One sample yielded the 20 T cell receptor beta chains listed below, sequenced in a study of cytomegalovirus exposure and HLA in healthy donors. The PCR was carried out with 60 Vbeta primers and 13 Jbeta primers. Clones were read by immunoSEQ multiplex PCR, and TCRdb kept only the in-frame ones, dropping some. Among about 120,000 clones listed, 75% to 90% were seen once. Sequencing used PBMCs. The receptors stem from a man aged 25-45 years in good health and CMV-seronegative.

This clone showed up just once. The chain uses TRBV29-1 and TRBJ2-7; D might be TRBD1 (5 bases). Trimming cost V 4 bases and J 6 bases, with 16 bases left between them. CDR3 length: 13 residues. The germline gives CDR1 SQVTM, CDR2 ANQGSEA. Here the CDR3 reads CSVVVQGWGEQYF. For the CDR3, the DNA is TGCAGCGTTGTCGTGCAGGGTTGGGGCGAGCAGTACTTC.

The gene calls are TRBV19 and TRBJ1-2, with 9 bases aligning to TRBD1. With V trimmed by 5 bases and J by 6 bases, 7 bases remained unmatched. The CDR3 contains 14 residues. Germline-derived CDR1 and CDR2 are LNHDA and SQIVND (reference sequence). This chain's CDR3 is CASSPGQGSDGYTF. The CDR3 coding sequence is TGTGCCAGTAGTCCGGGACAGGGTTCGGATGGCTACACCTTC.

The chain recombines TRBV27 with TRBJ2-2; TRBD1 matches at 11 bases. The germline CDR1 and CDR2 sequences are MNHEY and SMNVEV (reference sequence). V was pared by 5 bases and J by 8 bases, with 10 bases of the junction left unmatched. The CDR3 has 16 amino acids. The CDR3 nucleotides are TGTGCCAGCAGTACTCGGGACAGGGGGGGGCCTGGGGAGCTGTTTTTT. It encodes CASSTRDRGGPGELFF.

The chain is built from TRBV6-1 and TRBJ1-2; D is ambiguous. V dropped 3 bases and J dropped 3 bases, with 8 bases sitting between them. From germline, CDR1 is MNHNS and CDR2 SASEGT. The CDR3 is 13 residues long. CDR3 bases: TGTGCCAGCAGTGATGAGTCCTACTATGGCTACACCTTC. It yields the protein CASSDESYYGYTF.

This clone was picked up one time. V and J are TRBV19 and TRBJ2-1; 8 bases are shared with TRBD1. The CDR3 has 15 residues. Per the germline V gene, CDR1 is LNHDA and CDR2 is SQIVND (reference sequence). J gave up 6 bases and V 6 bases, and 10 bases lay outside the gene matches. DNA of the CDR3: TGTGCCAGTAGCCCCGGACGGACAGGGCTCAATGAGCAGTTCTTC. It codes for CASSPGRTGLNEQFF. Full variable domain (remainder filled in from reference TRBV19 and TRBJ2-1): DGGITQSPKYLFRKEGQNVTLSCEQNLNHDAMYWYRQDPGQGLRLIYYSQIVNDFQKGDIAEGYSVSREKKESFPLTVTSAQKNPTAFYLCASSPGRTGLNEQFFGPGTRLTVL.

This chain uses TRBV11-2 with TRBJ1-3; tentatively, D is TRBD1 (5 bases). Deletions cut 5 bases from V and 0 bases from J, with 14 bases between. Germline V gives CDR1 SGHAT, CDR2 FQNNGV. The CDR3 totals 16 residues. In DNA, the CDR3 is TGTGCCAGCAGCACGGGGGGGGTAGGCTCTGGAAACACCATATATTTT. It codes for CASSTGGVGSGNTIYF.

V usage is TRBV5-1 and J usage is TRBJ2-7, with TRBD1 as a possible D gene (6 bases). This CDR3 has 15 residues. The V gene's germline CDR1 is SGHRS and CDR2 YFSETQ. V lost 4 bases to trimming and J lost 6 bases, with 20 bases between them. CDR3 nucleotide sequence: TGCGCCAGCAGCCCGACGGGAACAGGGCGGGCCGAGCAGTACTTC. Translation gives CASSPTGTGRAEQYF. The full variable domain, completed using reference TRBV5-1 and TRBJ2-7, is KAGVTQTPRYLIKTRGQQVTLSCSPISGHRSVSWYQQTPGQGLQFLFEYFSETQRNKGNFPGRFSGRQFSNSRSEMNVSTLELGDSALYLCASSPTGTGRAEQYFGPGTRLTVT.

J is TRBJ1-4 and V is TRBV6-7, with 8 bases fitting TRBD1. Being an ORF, TRBV6-7 has a function that is uncertain. Trimming removed 5 bases from V and 4 bases from J; junction bases left unmatched: 6. The CDR3 is 15 residues long. DNA of the CDR3: TGTGCCAGCAGTGGCCCGGGACAGGATAATGAAAAACTGTTTTTT. This encodes CASSGPGQDNEKLFF.

V gene TRBV30 combines with J gene TRBJ1-6; no firm D call. The CDR3 sequence is 12 residues long. CDR1 GTSNPN and CDR2 SVGIG come from the germline V gene (reference sequence). Between the trimmed V and J ends, which lost 4 bases and 8 bases, there was a span of 9 bases. The CDR3 nucleotides are TGTGCCTGGAAAGACTACTATTCACCCCTCCACTTT. Its protein product is CAWKDYYSPLHF.

This clone was detected once. The gene calls are TRBV6-6 and TRBJ2-5; 8 bases match TRBD2. The CDR3 loop spans 16 amino acids. Trimming removed 1 base from V and 4 bases from J; junction bases left unmatched: 8. CDR1 is MNHNY, CDR2 SVGAGI, per germline (reference sequence). The CDR3 region is CASSYYGGGLTETQYF. DNA for the CDR3: TGTGCCAGCAGTTACTATGGCGGGGGGCTAACAGAGACCCAGTACTTC.

In its sample, this clone was seen once. The chain combines TRBV10-3 with TRBJ2-3; TRBD2 is a possible D gene (5 bases). Per the germline V gene, CDR1 is ENHRY and CDR2 is SYGVKD. Trimming took 4 bases from V and 4 from J, leaving 15 bases between them. This CDR3 has 15 amino acids. CDR3 sequence: CAISGRGTRADTQYF. The DNA of the CDR3 is TGTGCCATCAGTGGCCGAGGTACTAGGGCAGATACGCAGTATTTT.

In its sample, this clone was seen once. This chain links TRBV6-5 with TRBJ2-4; D unresolved. This CDR3 has 15 residues. Germline V gene sequence: CDR1 MNHEY, CDR2 SVGAGI. Trimming removed 0 bases from V and 0 bases from J, with 6 bases in between. The CDR3 bases are TGTGCCAGCAGTTACTCCGTCCTAGCCAAAAACATTCAGTACTTC. It is translated as CASSYSVLAKNIQYF.

This CDR3 is CASSLEAGKYTEAFF. The CDR3 region has the DNA TGCGCCAGCAGCTTGGAGGCGGGGAAGTACACTGAAGCTTTCTTT. This chain uses TRBV5-1 with TRBJ1-1; no clear D. Germline V CDR1 and CDR2: SGHRS, YFSETQ. V was clipped by 0 bases and J by 3 bases, with 12 bases between them. The CDR3 consists of 15 residues.

The chain has TRBV28 and TRBJ1-2; weak D call: TRBD1 (6 bases). Trimming pared 11 bases from V and 8 bases from J, leaving 21 bases between. This CDR3 spans 13 amino acids. Germline assignment: CDR1 MDHEN and CDR2 SYDVKM. The CDR3 DNA follows: TGTGCCGTAGGCACAGGGAAATTGTACGGCTACACCTTC. Protein sequence: CAVGTGKLYGYTF.

V usage is TRBV4-1 and J usage is TRBJ2-1; 14 positions match TRBD2. Germline V CDR1 and CDR2: MGHRA, YSYEKL. V lost 1 base, J lost 6 bases, and 2 bases stayed unmatched. This CDR3 is built from 16 residues. CDR3 DNA sequence: TGCGCCAGCAGCCAAGGACTAGCGGGGGGGCGCAATGAGCAGTTCTTC. As protein: CASSQGLAGGRNEQFF.

The chain has TRBV18 and TRBJ2-7; 12 positions match TRBD1. Looked up from germline, CDR1 is KGHSH and CDR2 is LQKENI. CDR3 length: 14 residues. With V trimmed by 5 bases and J by 6 bases, 5 bases remained unmatched. CDR3 in DNA: TGTGCCAGCTCAATCCGGGACAGGGGGCTCGAGCAGTACTTC. As protein: CASSIRDRGLEQYF.

The J gene is TRBJ1-4, the V gene TRBV15, with D possibly TRBD1 on 6 matching bases. Germline CDR1 LNHNV, CDR2 YYDKDF (reference sequence). The V end was cut by 6 bases, the J end by 3 bases, with 8 bases between. The CDR3 is made up of 13 amino acids. CDR3 in amino acids: CATRDSPNEKLFF. CDR3 DNA: TGTGCCACCAGGGACAGCCCTAATGAAAAACTGTTTTTT. The variable domain in full, with the rest retrieved from reference TRBV15 and TRBJ1-4, is DAMVIQNPRYQVTQFGKPVTLSCSQTLNHNVMYWYQQKSSQAPKLLFHYYDKDFNNEADTPDNFQSRRPNTSFCFLDIRSPGLGDTAMYLCATRDSPNEKLFFGSGTQLSVL.

The chain recombines TRBV2 with TRBJ1-4; D is ambiguous. Germline CDR1 is SNHLY and CDR2 is FYNNEI. Trimming took off 8 bases at V and 8 bases at J, with 12 bases between the two ends. This CDR3 contains 12 residues. The CDR3 DNA reads as TGTGCCAGCTCCGCGGCTAGAGAAAAACTGTTTTTT. As protein: CASSAAREKLFF.

The chain combines TRBV7-9 with TRBJ2-7; 8 bases align to TRBD1. CDR1 is SEHNR and CDR2 is FQNEAQ in the germline V gene (reference sequence). The CDR3 is 17 residues long. The V gene end was trimmed by 5 bases and the J gene end by 2 bases; junction bases not matched to a gene: 14. The CDR3 here is CASSPPWGTGGTYEQYF. In DNA form, the CDR3 reads TGTGCCAGCAGCCCCCCTTGGGGGACAGGAGGTACCTACGAGCAGTACTTC.

This chain uses TRBV10-1 with TRBJ1-1; D unclear. The CDR3 has 14 residues. Germline CDR1 and CDR2: WNHNN and SYGVQD (reference sequence). V was clipped by 6 bases and J by 3 bases, with 14 bases between them. This chain's CDR3 is CASRPGGRDTEAFF. DNA of the CDR3: TGCGCCAGCAGGCCCGGCGGGAGGGACACTGAAGCTTTCTTT.